A single sample gave rise to the 22 T cell receptor beta chains below, sequenced in a study of blood T cell repertoires in COVID-19. Repertoires were generated with immunoSEQ multiplex PCR, while TCRdb's copy carries only in-frame clones and drops some. The sample contains 300,000 to 350,000 clones, 85% to 90% of which appear only once. What was sequenced was peripheral blood. These receptor sequences come from a woman aged 25 to 39 with COVID-19, enrolled during active disease.

V is TRBV19 and J is TRBJ1-5; TRBD1 is a possible D gene (6 bases). Trimming removed 4 bases from V and 9 bases from J, with 19 bases in between. Germline V gene data show CDR1 as LNHDA and CDR2 as SQIVND (reference sequence). This CDR3 has 15 residues. CDR3 sequence (DNA): TGTGCCAGTAGTAAGGGGGTCAGGGGCGATCCGCCCCAGCATTTT. Protein: CASSKGVRGDPPQHF.

The rearrangement links TRBV5-6 to TRBJ1-4; D is undetermined. The V gene lost 4 bases and the J gene lost 8 bases, with 21 bases spanning the gap. The CDR3 sequence is 16 residues long. Looked up from germline, CDR1 is SGHDT and CDR2 is YYEEEE. The CDR3 reads CASSQPGPLVGEKLFF. Here the CDR3 DNA reads TGTGCCAGCAGCCAACCAGGTCCTTTGGTAGGAGAAAAACTGTTTTTT.

This clone was seen only a few times. This sample also contains other DNA sequences that code for the same CDR3. The chain combines TRBV10-2 with TRBJ1-5; possibly TRBD1 for D (6 bases). This CDR3 region has 14 residues. V lost 2 bases to trimming and J lost 7 bases, with 12 bases between them. Germline CDR1 and CDR2: WSHSY and SAAADI. In nucleotides, the CDR3 is TGCGCCAGCAGTGAGGCTGGGGGCGGGCAGCCCCAGCATTTT. This encodes CASSEAGGGQPQHF.

This clone was detected once. The rearrangement links TRBV7-2 to TRBJ1-1; D possibly corresponds to TRBD1 (6 bases). This CDR3 has 15 amino acids. Germline V gene lookup returns CDR1 SGHTA and CDR2 FQGNSA. Deletions cut 1 base from V and 0 bases from J, with 9 bases between. CDR3 nucleotide sequence: TGTGCCAGCAGCTTAGTGCGGGGGCTGAACACTGAAGCTTTCTTT. Residues: CASSLVRGLNTEAFF. The variable domain in full, with the rest retrieved from reference TRBV7-2 and TRBJ1-1, is GAGVSQSPSNKVTEKGKDVELRCDPISGHTALYWYRQSLGQGLEFLIYFQGNSAPDKSGLPSDRFSAERTGGSVSTLTIQRTQQEDSAVYLCASSLVRGLNTEAFFGQGTRLTVV.

This chain uses TRBV29-1 with TRBJ1-2; 10 nucleotides line up with TRBD1. This CDR3 is built from 15 residues. CDR1 SQVTM and CDR2 ANQGSEA come from the germline V gene. V trimming: 6 bases; J trimming: 3 bases; junction bases outside the gene matches: 10. DNA for the CDR3: TGCAGCGTCTCGACAGGGGGCGCCTCCCACTATGGCTACACCTTC. Protein sequence: CSVSTGGASHYGYTF.

The rearrangement joins TRBV7-9 to TRBJ1-2, with D perhaps TRBD1 (6 bases). Trimming left V 2 bases short and J 7 bases short, with 8 bases between. The CDR3 runs 12 residues. Per germline, CDR1 SEHNR and CDR2 FQNEAQ (reference sequence). The CDR3 here is CASSLTGFGYTF. CDR3 bases: TGTGCCAGCAGCTTAACAGGGTTTGGCTACACCTTC. Full variable domain (missing parts from reference TRBV7-9 and TRBJ1-2): DTGVSQNPRHKITKRGQNVTFRCDPISEHNRLYWYRQTLGQGPEFLTYFQNEAQLEKSRLLSDRFSAERPKGSFSTLEIQRTEQGDSAMYLCASSLTGFGYTFGSGTRLTVV.

The chain combines TRBV14 with TRBJ2-7; 8 positions agree with TRBD2. Germline V CDR1 and CDR2: SGHDN, FVKESK. V gave up 0 bases and J gave up 4 bases; unmatched junction bases: 5. This CDR3 has 15 amino acids. Written as DNA, the CDR3 is TGTGCCAGCAGCCAAGAAGGGAGCGGGAGTTACGAGCAGTACTTC. The encoded protein is CASSQEGSGSYEQYF.

This rearrangement joins TRBV19 to TRBJ1-1; 7 bases are a match to TRBD1. V shed 4 bases, J shed 8 bases, and the junction held 4 bases outside the gene matches. This CDR3 region has 12 residues. Germline V lookup: CDR1 LNHDA, CDR2 SQIVND (reference sequence). The CDR3 loop reads CASSNRDSEAFF. CDR3 nucleotide sequence: TGTGCCAGTAGTAACCGGGACAGCGAAGCTTTCTTT.

V gene TRBV6-5 combines with J gene TRBJ2-3; no firm D call. In germline, CDR1 is MNHEY, CDR2 SVGAGI. Trimming stripped 6 bases from V and 2 bases from J, with 6 bases between. The CDR3 spans 12 residues. CDR3 nucleotides: TGTGCCAGCAGAAGCGTCACAGATACGCAGTATTTT. It yields the protein CASRSVTDTQYF.

This chain joins TRBV5-5 and TRBJ2-3; unclear D gene. The CDR3 totals 12 residues. Germline V CDR1 and CDR2: SGHKS, YYEKEE (reference sequence). V gave up 3 bases and J gave up 0 bases, with 2 bases separating them. CDR3 residues: CASSSSTDTQYF. CDR3 sequence (DNA): TGTGCCAGCAGCTCTAGCACAGATACGCAGTATTTT.

The J gene is TRBJ2-1, the V gene TRBV29-1; tentatively, D is TRBD1 or TRBD2 (6 bases each). Germline CDR1 reads SQVTM; CDR2 reads ANQGSEA. There are 12 residues in the CDR3. V was clipped by 7 bases and J by 6 bases, with 13 bases between them. The DNA for the CDR3 is TGCAGCGGTGAGGGGGGAAGCAATGAGCAGTTCTTC. Translated, it gives CSGEGGSNEQFF.

This chain uses TRBV5-5 with TRBJ1-4; 7 bases match TRBD1. The length of the CDR3 is 13 residues. The V segment lost 9 bases and the J segment 8 bases; nucleotides outside the gene matches: 10. From germline, CDR1 is SGHKS and CDR2 YYEKEE (reference sequence). This chain's CDR3 is CAMLRTGGEKLFF. In DNA, the CDR3 is TGTGCCATGCTCAGGACAGGAGGAGAAAAACTGTTTTTT. Complete variable domain (other parts from reference TRBV5-5 and TRBJ1-4): DAGVTQSPTHLIKTRGQQVTLRCSPISGHKSVSWYQQVLGQGPQFIFQYYEKEERGRGNFPDRFSARQFPNYSSELNVNALLLGDSALYLCAMLRTGGEKLFFGSGTQLSVL.

The gene calls are TRBV27 and TRBJ2-7; 7 positions agree with TRBD2. Germline V gives CDR1 MNHEY, CDR2 SMNVEV (reference sequence). J gave up 2 bases and V 4 bases, and 5 bases lay outside the gene matches. This CDR3 has 14 amino acids. CDR3 amino acids: CASSYSGNPYEQYF. DNA of the CDR3: TGTGCCAGCAGTTACAGCGGGAACCCCTACGAGCAGTACTTC.

J is TRBJ2-3 and V is TRBV5-6, with D possibly being TRBD1 (5 bases). V was clipped by 2 bases and J by 2 bases, with 15 bases between them. CDR3 length: 16 amino acids. From germline, CDR1 is SGHDT and CDR2 YYEEEE. The DNA of the CDR3 is TGTGCCAGCAGCTTCATCAGGCAGGGCTACACAGATACGCAGTATTTT. Protein: CASSFIRQGYTDTQYF. The full variable domain, rest sourced from reference TRBV5-6 and TRBJ2-3, is DAGVTQSPTHLIKTRGQQVTLRCSPKSGHDTVSWYQQALGQGPQFIFQYYEEEERQRGNFPDRFSGHQFPNYSSELNVNALLLGDSALYLCASSFIRQGYTDTQYFGPGTRLTVL.

This chain uses TRBV7-2 with TRBJ1-4; D ambiguous. Germline CDR1 reads SGHTA; CDR2 reads FQGNSA. CDR3 length equals 14 residues. The V end was cut by 0 bases, the J end by 10 bases, with 12 bases between. The CDR3 DNA reads TGTGCCAGCAGCTTAGCTGCGGAGGGTGGAAAACTGTTTTTT. It yields the protein CASSLAAEGGKLFF. The full variable domain, rest sourced from reference TRBV7-2 and TRBJ1-4, is GAGVSQSPSNKVTEKGKDVELRCDPISGHTALYWYRQSLGQGLEFLIYFQGNSAPDKSGLPSDRFSAERTGGSVSTLTIQRTQQEDSAVYLCASSLAAEGGKLFFGSGTQLSVL.

The rearrangement uses TRBV2 and TRBJ2-7; possible D gene TRBD2, 5 bases. The CDR3 contains 11 residues. CDR1 is SNHLY, CDR2 FYNNEI, per germline. Trimming stripped 7 bases from V and 7 bases from J, with 11 bases between. The CDR3 reads CASTPSSEQYF. The DNA for the CDR3 is TGTGCCAGCACCCCTAGCTCAGAGCAGTACTTC.

The CDR3 reads CSVEVSGSRGEQFF. The CDR3 DNA reads TGCAGCGTTGAGGTTAGCGGGAGTAGGGGTGAGCAGTTCTTC. The chain joins TRBV29-1 to TRBJ2-1, with 9 bases aligning to TRBD2. Germline V gene sequence: CDR1 SQVTM, CDR2 ANQGSEA. V gave up 3 bases and J gave up 9 bases; unmatched junction bases: 9. This CDR3 spans 14 amino acids.

The rearrangement joins TRBV28 to TRBJ2-6; D is unresolved. The V gene lost 2 bases and the J gene lost 4 bases, with 9 bases spanning the gap. This CDR3 is built from 15 residues. Germline CDR1 MDHEN, CDR2 SYDVKM. The CDR3: CASSLRRLGANVLTF. The CDR3 DNA follows: TGTGCCAGCAGTTTAAGGCGGCTCGGGGCCAACGTCCTGACTTTC.

This chain joins TRBV9 and TRBJ2-1; perhaps TRBD2 as D (5 bases). V shed 0 bases and J shed 0 bases, with 7 bases lying between them. Germline CDR1 is SGDLS and CDR2 is YYNGEE. CDR3 length equals 15 residues. The CDR3 spells CASSVVGSSYNEQFF. DNA for the CDR3: TGTGCCAGCAGCGTAGTGGGGAGCTCCTACAATGAGCAGTTCTTC.

The chain recombines TRBV15 with TRBJ1-1, with D unclear. This CDR3 has 12 amino acids. Germline CDR1 LNHNV, CDR2 YYDKDF (reference sequence). Trimming stripped 1 base from V and 6 bases from J, with 6 bases between. The CDR3 DNA sequence: TGTGCCACCAGCAGAGTATCGGCTGAAGCTTTCTTT. Its protein product is CATSRVSAEAFF.

This chain connects TRBV7-8 to TRBJ1-5, with TRBD1 as a possible D gene (5 bases). The germline V gene has CDR1 SGHVS and CDR2 FQNEAQ. Deletions cut 2 bases from V and 4 bases from J, with 15 bases between. The CDR3 length is 16 residues. This CDR3 reads CASSLRSGLLNQPQHF. The CDR3 nucleotides read TGTGCCAGCAGCTTAAGGTCGGGACTCTTAAATCAGCCCCAGCATTTT.

The CDR3 DNA reads as TGTGCCAGCGCCAGGGACAGGGGTGAAGGCTACACCTTC. The encoded protein is CASARDRGEGYTF. The V call is TRBV18, the J call TRBJ1-2, with 10 bases lining up with TRBD1. V lost 8 bases, J lost 8 bases, and 8 bases stayed unmatched. Germline CDR1 and CDR2: KGHSH and LQKENI. This CDR3 has 13 amino acids.